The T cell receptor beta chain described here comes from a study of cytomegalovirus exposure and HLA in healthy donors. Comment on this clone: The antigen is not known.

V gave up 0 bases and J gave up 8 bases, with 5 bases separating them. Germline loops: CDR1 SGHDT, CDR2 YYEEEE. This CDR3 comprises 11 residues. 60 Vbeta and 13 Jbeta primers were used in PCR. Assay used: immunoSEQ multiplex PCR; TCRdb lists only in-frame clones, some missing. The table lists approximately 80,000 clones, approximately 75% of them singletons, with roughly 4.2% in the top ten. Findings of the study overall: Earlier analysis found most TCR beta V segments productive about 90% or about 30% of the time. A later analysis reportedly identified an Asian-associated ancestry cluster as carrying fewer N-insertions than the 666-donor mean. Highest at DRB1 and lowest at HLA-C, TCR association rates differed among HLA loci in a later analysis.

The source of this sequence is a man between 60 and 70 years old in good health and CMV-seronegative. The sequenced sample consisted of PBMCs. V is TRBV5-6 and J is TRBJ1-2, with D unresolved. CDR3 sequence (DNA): TGTGCCAGCAGCTTGGACAAGGGCTACACCTTC. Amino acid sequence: CASSLDKGYTF.